One and the same sample provided the 2 T cell receptor beta chains below, sequenced in a study of blood T cell repertoires in COVID-19. The assay was immunoSEQ multiplex PCR, and TCRdb's table has in-frame clones only and misses some. This sample yields approximately 110,000 clones, of which around four fifths are seen a single time; about 6% belongs to the top ten. The sequenced sample consisted of peripheral blood. The receptors come from a man older than 75 with COVID-19, enrolled during active disease.

CDR3 loop: CATSEPGTSGTDTQYF. The CDR3, as DNA: TGTGCCACCAGTGAGCCTGGGACTAGCGGAACAGATACGCAGTATTTT. The V call is TRBV24-1, the J call TRBJ2-3; 11 positions agree with TRBD2. J gave up 3 bases and V 4 bases, and 5 bases lay outside the gene matches. The CDR3 spans 16 residues. Germline V gene data show CDR1 as KGHDR and CDR2 as SFDVKD.

The J gene is TRBJ2-5, the V gene TRBV11-2; 10 positions match TRBD1. V lost 1 base, J lost 5 bases, and 10 bases stayed unmatched. CDR1 and CDR2 (germline): SGHAT, FQNNGV. There are 17 residues in the CDR3. This chain's CDR3 is CASSLGPGTGEKETQYF. CDR3 DNA sequence: TGTGCCAGCAGCTTAGGACCCGGGACAGGGGAAAAGGAGACCCAGTACTTC.